This T cell receptor beta chain was captured in a study of T cell responses to AZD1222 COVID-19 vaccine. Overall study findings and caveats: In all cases, repertoires were sampled only after the peak T cell response. Increases in Spike-specific TCR breadth and depth were seen after two AZD1222 doses. Among those given AZD1222, only five or six were seropositive at baseline.

The method was immunoSEQ multiplex PCR; TCRdb's version includes in-frame clones alone and lacks a portion of them. In the table there are around 180,000 clones, roughly 91% of which are singletons. In this sample, this clone turned up a few times. Antigen: not known. The germline gives CDR1 MNHEY, CDR2 SVGAGI. This CDR3 is built from 12 residues. The V and J ends lost 2 bases and 8 bases respectively, with 9 bases between them. The sample was peripheral blood, taken 28 days after the second AZD1222 dose. The gene calls are TRBV6-5 and TRBJ1-1; the D is unclear. This clonotype originated in an adult who received the AZD1222 COVID-19 vaccine. CDR3 in DNA: TGTGCCAGCAGTTACCTAGGGCAGGAAGCTTTCTTT. Translating gives CASSYLGQEAFF.